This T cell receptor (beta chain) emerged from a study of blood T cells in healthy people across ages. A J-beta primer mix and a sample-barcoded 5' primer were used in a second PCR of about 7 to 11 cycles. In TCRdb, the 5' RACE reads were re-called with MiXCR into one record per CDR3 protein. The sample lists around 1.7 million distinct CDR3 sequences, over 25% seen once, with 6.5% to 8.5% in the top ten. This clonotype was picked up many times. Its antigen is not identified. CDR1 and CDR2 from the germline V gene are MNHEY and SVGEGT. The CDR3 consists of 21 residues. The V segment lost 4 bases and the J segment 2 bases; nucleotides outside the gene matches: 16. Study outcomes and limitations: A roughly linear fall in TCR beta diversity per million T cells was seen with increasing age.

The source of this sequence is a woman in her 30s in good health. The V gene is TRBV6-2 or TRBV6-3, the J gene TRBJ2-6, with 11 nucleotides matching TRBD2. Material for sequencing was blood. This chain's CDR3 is CASSSRGGTSGRLPGANVLTF. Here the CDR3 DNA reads TGTGCCAGCAGTTCCCGTGGGGGAACTAGCGGGAGATTGCCTGGGGCCAACGTCCTGACTTTC.